The rows below give T cell receptor beta chains drawn from one sample of a study of T cells in Graves' hyperthyroidism and ophthalmopathy. Each CDR3 protein gets one entry after TCRdb re-called the multiplex PCR reads with MiXCR. The data show 310,000 or so distinct CDR3 sequences, about 17% seen once. Sequencing input: blood. The source of these receptors is a woman between 55 and 75 years old with Graves' ophthalmopathy. CDR3s leave out the opening cysteine and the closing phenylalanine or tryptophan. A D gene is named only where the DNA matches it firmly.

D gene: TRBD1
V gene: TRBV7-2
CDR3 protein: ASSLDRISTDTQY

D gene: TRBD2
V gene: TRBV5-1
CDR3 protein: ASSFTGTSEVETQY

D gene: -
V gene: TRBV5-1
CDR3 protein: ASSLDGYEAF

D gene: -
V gene: TRBV3-1
CDR3 protein: ASSQGIGGAEAF

D gene: -
V gene: TRBV7-3
CDR3 protein: ASSLTGSNTGELF

D gene: -
V gene: TRBV29-1
CDR3 protein: SVFGLGETQY

D gene: TRBD2
V gene: TRBV11-1
CDR3 protein: ASSLRTSGAGELF

D gene: TRBD2
V gene: TRBV7-2
CDR3 protein: ASSVRGLAGYNEQF

D gene: TRBD1
V gene: TRBV7-9
CDR3 protein: ASSLGRDSYEQY

D gene: -
V gene: TRBV4-3
CDR3 protein: ASSPHPGGTYEQY

D gene: -
V gene: TRBV6-5
CDR3 protein: ASSYSGANYGYT

D gene: TRBD2
V gene: TRBV27
CDR3 protein: ASSPSTSGSTDTQY

D gene: -
V gene: TRBV5-1
CDR3 protein: ASRTTASNTEAF

D gene: -
V gene: TRBV20-1
CDR3 protein: SARDHTKSTDTQY

D gene: -
V gene: TRBV20-1
CDR3 protein: SARVSGRQETQY

D gene: -
V gene: TRBV5-1
CDR3 protein: ASSWGAGDYGYT